The 6 T cell receptor beta chains given below trace back to one sample, sequenced in a study of beta chain features in type 1 diabetes. The isolated RNA, all of it, was reverse transcribed, so expressed TCRB transcripts were what got sequenced. The table came from immunoSEQ multiplex PCR; TCRdb's copy has only in-frame clones and leaves some out. The data show about 400,000 clones, roughly an eighth seen once. These TCRs are of unknown antigen specificity. General study findings and limits: The study found moderately but significantly shorter TCRB CDR3s in all four CD4+ subsets of Type 1 diabetes patients.

Sequencing was done on a sample of naive CD4+ T cells from blood. The receptors were sampled from a woman aged 18-29 years with type 1 diabetes.

This clone was recorded a few times. The sample carries other DNA sequences with the same CDR3. This chain joins TRBV5-1 and TRBJ2-1, with 7 bases matching TRBD1. With V trimmed by 0 bases and J by 1 base, 1 base remained unmatched. CDR1 is SGHRS and CDR2 is YFSETQ in the germline V gene. The CDR3 runs to 15 residues. The CDR3 is CASSLGQGSYNEQFF. The DNA for the CDR3 is TGCGCCAGCAGCTTGGGACAGGGATCCTACAATGAGCAGTTCTTC.

Only a few counts were recorded for this clone. J is TRBJ2-7 and V is TRBV6-5, with a weak D call TRBD1 (6 bases). The CDR3 is 13 residues long. Germline lookup yields CDR1 MNHEY and CDR2 SVGAGI. Trimming took 2 bases from V and 7 from J, leaving 12 bases between them. In DNA, the CDR3 is TGTGCCAGCAGTTACGGCAGGGGTAGGGAGCAGTACTTC. Amino acid sequence: CASSYGRGREQYF.

The chain carries TRBV25-1 and TRBJ2-7; TRBD2 is a possible D gene (5 bases). The CDR3 is 14 amino acids. V lost 1 base to trimming and J lost 5 bases, with 12 bases between them. CDR1 MGHDK and CDR2 SYGVNS come from the germline V gene. The CDR3 DNA sequence: TGTGCCAGCAGTGAATTTGAGAGGGCCCACGAGCAGTACTTC. This translates into CASSEFERAHEQYF.

The chain recombines TRBV30 with TRBJ1-2; D is unresolved. With 2 bases removed from V and 0 bases from J, the gap between germline ends came to 4 bases. Looked up from germline, CDR1 is GTSNPN and CDR2 is SVGIG (reference sequence). This CDR3 contains 12 residues. The CDR3 spells CAWSISNYGYTF. CDR3 bases: TGTGCCTGGAGTATATCTAACTATGGCTACACCTTC.

This clone was counted between two and nine times. This sequence joins TRBV30 and TRBJ1-2, with D possibly matching TRBD1 (6 bases). This CDR3 is 14 amino acids long. Trimming took 5 bases from V and 8 from J, leaving 21 bases between them. Germline lookup yields CDR1 GTSNPN and CDR2 SVGIG (reference sequence). DNA of the CDR3: TGTGCCTGGGGACGGGACAACTCCCAGTGGGGCTACACCTTC. It translates to CAWGRDNSQWGYTF.

This chain joins TRBV9 and TRBJ1-1; no clear D gene. CDR3 size: 13 residues. Germline loops: CDR1 SGDLS, CDR2 YYNGEE. Trimming left V 0 bases short and J 3 bases short, with 6 bases between. CDR3 sequence (DNA): TGTGCCAGCAGCGTAGCGAGGGACACTGAAGCTTTCTTT. Its translation is CASSVARDTEAFF.